This T cell receptor beta chain comes out of a study of T cell clonotyping in hematopoietic cell transplantation. Study observations and caveats: Pathologically expanded recipient clonotypes increased progressively from day 30 to day 180 as diversity fell. Cells were unsorted, so CD4 and CD8 contributions were not separated. Higher Inverse Simpson Index values in graft donor and pretransplant recipient predicted broader posttransplant TCR diversity.

CDR1 and CDR2 from the germline V gene are MNHNS and SASEGT. The CDR3 is 14 residues long. Trimming shortened V by 2 bases and J by 5 bases, and 13 bases separated the two germline ends. As concerns this clone: Its antigen is unknown.

This sample's time point: recipient sample about 28 days before transplant, after cytoreduction. This table comes from immunoSEQ multiplex PCR, and its TCRdb copy is limited to in-frame clones, with some not included. The table shows about 49,000 clones, with approximately 84% occurring only once. The clonotype was recovered from a man aged 55 to 70 with biphenotypic leukemia. Some clones in this sample may be carry-over from other donors' samples. The material sequenced was peripheral blood mononuclear cells, taken before stem cell transplant. This rearrangement joins TRBV6-1 to TRBJ2-7, with D perhaps matching TRBD2 (6 bases). The CDR3 DNA reads as TGTGCCAGCAGTGAACGAAGCGGGTACGACGAGCAGTACTTC. Residues: CASSERSGYDEQYF.